This TCR beta chain was recorded in a study of Ad26.COV2.S vaccination and SARS-CoV-2 variants. Clones were sequenced by immunoSEQ multiplex PCR, and TCRdb holds only the in-frame ones, with some missing. Of 400,000 to 450,000 clones in the sample, 90% were seen once. Whole-study results and caveats: Reportedly, spike-specific CD8+ and CD4+ T cell responses achieved substantial breadth once vaccination had taken place.

Germline loops: CDR1 SEHNR, CDR2 FQNEAQ (reference sequence). V shed 1 base and J 7 bases; nucleotides not matched to a gene: 8. The CDR3 runs 15 residues. As for treatment: about 20 received Ad26.COV2.S at low or high dose, single or two shots; roughly five received placebo; per-sample allocation not given. Samples analyzed were those drawn on day 63 after the first vaccine or placebo injection. Comments on this clone: Antigen unknown.

The sequence was collected from a person between 18 and 65 years old who received the Ad26.COV2.S COVID-19 vaccine or a placebo. The rearrangement joins TRBV7-9 to TRBJ1-1, with 8 bases lining up with TRBD1. The material was peripheral blood, obtained in a trial of Ad26.COV2.S vaccine versus placebo. The CDR3 here is CASSLGSGGEVEAFF. CDR3 in DNA: TGTGCCAGCAGCTTAGGATCAGGGGGCGAGGTTGAAGCTTTCTTT.